One sample yielded the 29 T cell receptor beta chains listed below, sequenced in a study of blood T cell repertoires in COVID-19. TCRdb keeps only in-frame clones here, not all; method: immunoSEQ multiplex PCR. The data contain about 130,000 clones, roughly 89% of them singletons. The specimen was peripheral blood. The receptors originated from a man between 60 and 70 years old with active or convalescent COVID-19.

This clone came up once. The gene calls are TRBV5-6 and TRBJ2-3; 7 bases map to TRBD2. This CDR3 comprises 14 residues. Germline trimming cut 2 bases from V and 4 bases from J; bases unmatched to any gene: 4. Germline V gene sequence: CDR1 SGHDT, CDR2 YYEEEE. CDR3 region: CASSLGAGADTQYF. For the CDR3, the DNA is TGTGCCAGCAGCTTAGGTGCGGGAGCAGATACGCAGTATTTT.

In this sample, this clone turned up once. The genes are TRBV24-1 and TRBJ2-5; perhaps TRBD1 as D (6 bases). CDR3 length equals 15 residues. From germline, CDR1 is KGHDR and CDR2 SFDVKD. The ends were cut back, 3 bases at V and 1 base at J, with 11 bases in the middle. The CDR3 here is CATSDITGFQETQYF. CDR3 DNA: TGTGCCACCAGTGATATTACAGGGTTCCAAGAGACCCAGTACTTC.

The chain couples TRBV24-1 to TRBJ2-7, with unresolved D. Germline assignment: CDR1 KGHDR and CDR2 SFDVKD. V was trimmed by 9 bases and J by 5 bases, leaving 19 bases between them. The CDR3 contains 14 residues. CDR3: CATFPKPRPHEQYF. In DNA, the CDR3 is TGTGCCACCTTCCCAAAACCCAGGCCCCACGAGCAGTACTTC.

The J gene is TRBJ2-5, the V gene TRBV5-8; 7 nucleotides align to TRBD1. CDR1 is SGHTS, CDR2 YDEGEE, per germline. This CDR3 spans 15 amino acids. Trimming took 0 bases from V and 1 from J; bases not matched to a gene: 3. In nucleotides, the CDR3 is TGTGCCAGCAGCTTGGAGGGGACAGTCCAAGAGACCCAGTACTTC. Protein: CASSLEGTVQETQYF.

This clone came up once. This chain joins TRBV6-1 and TRBJ2-7; D gene ambiguous. Germline V gene data show CDR1 as MNHNS and CDR2 as SASEGT. Trimming removed 2 bases from V and 5 bases from J, with 10 bases in between. The CDR3 length is 13 residues. The DNA for the CDR3 is TGTGCCAGCAGTGAACAGGTGCAAAACGAGCAGTACTTC. Translating it yields CASSEQVQNEQYF.

The chain is built from TRBV5-1 and TRBJ2-1; 11 nucleotides align to TRBD2. The CDR3 runs 16 residues. Germline V lookup: CDR1 SGHRS, CDR2 YFSETQ. With 2 bases clipped from V and 0 bases from J, the junction kept 1 base outside the gene matches. This chain's CDR3 is CASSLGTSGSYNEQFF. The CDR3 coding sequence is TGCGCCAGCAGCTTAGGGACTAGCGGCTCCTACAATGAGCAGTTCTTC.

The chain has TRBV5-4 and TRBJ2-1; TRBD2 is a possible D gene (6 bases). Germline V gives CDR1 SGHNT, CDR2 YYREEE (reference sequence). V lost 0 bases, J lost 10 bases, and 8 bases lay in between. The CDR3 runs 12 residues. In DNA form, the CDR3 reads TGTGCCAGCAGCTTGGATGGGAGGGAGCAGTTCTTC. It translates to CASSLDGREQFF.

The J gene is TRBJ1-2, the V gene TRBV2, with 9 bases identical to TRBD1. Germline V gene data show CDR1 as SNHLY and CDR2 as FYNNEI. V dropped 6 bases and J dropped 7; count of bases not matched to a gene: 9. The CDR3 runs to 14 residues. Here the CDR3 DNA reads TGTGCCAGCAGCGCGACAGGGGGTAAGGGTGGCTACACCTTC. Translating gives CASSATGGKGGYTF.

This clone appeared once. The J gene is TRBJ2-3, the V gene TRBV7-6, with D tentatively TRBD2 (5 bases). This CDR3 has 13 amino acids. Looked up from germline, CDR1 is SGHVS and CDR2 is FNYEAQ. The ends were cut back, 3 bases at V and 4 bases at J, with 8 bases in the middle. The CDR3: CASSLRAADTQYF. In nucleotides, the CDR3 is TGTGCCAGCAGCTTGCGGGCCGCAGATACGCAGTATTTT.

This chain connects TRBV5-1 to TRBJ1-4; 9 bases are shared with TRBD1. The V segment lost 2 bases and the J segment 10 bases; nucleotides outside the gene matches: 6. CDR3 size: 14 residues. In germline, CDR1 is SGHRS, CDR2 YFSETQ. CDR3 loop: CASSFGQGIAKLFF. DNA for the CDR3: TGCGCCAGCAGCTTTGGACAGGGGATTGCAAAACTGTTTTTT.

The CDR3 DNA sequence: TGTGCCAGTACGGGTGCAACTAATGAAAAACTGTTTTTT. Protein sequence: CASTGATNEKLFF. The chain is built from TRBV19 and TRBJ1-4, with D unresolved. CDR1 is LNHDA, CDR2 SQIVND, per germline (reference sequence). The CDR3 consists of 13 residues. Between the trimmed V and J ends, which lost 7 bases and 0 bases, there was a span of 6 bases.

The chain combines TRBV11-3 with TRBJ2-7, with 8 bases lining up with TRBD2. Germline V gives CDR1 SGHNT, CDR2 YENEEA. J was trimmed by 3 bases and V by 3 bases; bases with no gene match: 1. CDR3 size: 13 residues. The CDR3: CASSFAGGYEQYF. CDR3 bases: TGTGCCAGCAGCTTTGCGGGGGGCTACGAGCAGTACTTC.

The gene calls are TRBV6-2 or TRBV6-3 and TRBJ2-7; tentative D call: TRBD2 (5 bases). The CDR3 totals 15 residues. Germline V lookup: CDR1 MNHEY, CDR2 SVGEGT. The V gene lost 5 bases and the J gene lost 7 bases, with 21 bases spanning the gap. CDR3 nucleotide sequence: TGTGCCAGCAGTACTCAAGGACTCTTTTTGGGGGAGCAGTACTTC. The encoded protein is CASSTQGLFLGEQYF.

This clone was counted between two and nine times. The genes are TRBV12-2 and TRBJ2-7; the DNA was not used to check the table's D call, TRBD2. TRBV12-2 is deemed a pseudogene. The CDR3 is made up of 14 amino acids. The CDR3 coding sequence is TGTGCAAGTCGAACGGCGGGGGGTTCCTACGAGCAGTACTTC. It yields the protein CASRTAGGSYEQYF.

The chain is built from TRBV28 and TRBJ2-2; TRBD2 aligns across 7 bases. V trimming: 5 bases; J trimming: 3 bases; junction bases outside the gene matches: 9. CDR1 and CDR2 from the germline V gene are MDHEN and SYDVKM. The CDR3 is made up of 16 amino acids. DNA of the CDR3: TGTGCCAGCAGTCGAAGCGGGACCAAGGACACCGGGGAGCTGTTTTTT. Protein product: CASSRSGTKDTGELFF.

The V gene is TRBV28, the J gene TRBJ1-3, with D maybe TRBD1 (6 bases). V lost 5 bases to trimming and J lost 4 bases, with 12 bases between them. The germline CDR1 and CDR2 sequences are MDHEN and SYDVKM. The CDR3 has 14 residues. The CDR3 DNA reads TGTGCCAGCAGTCCAAGAGGGGGAGGAAACACCATATATTTT. Its protein is CASSPRGGGNTIYF.

CDR3 sequence: CASSQDGGAGGLNAPSYNEQFF. As DNA, the CDR3 is TGTGCCAGCAGCCAAGATGGGGGAGCGGGAGGGCTGAATGCTCCCTCCTACAATGAGCAGTTCTTC. The chain links TRBV4-2 to TRBJ2-1, with TRBD2 matching 10 bases. Germline lookup yields CDR1 LGHNA and CDR2 YNFKEQ. The CDR3 totals 22 residues. Germline trimming cut 0 bases from V and 0 bases from J; bases unmatched to any gene: 17.

This clone was found many times. The chain joins TRBV19 to TRBJ1-1; no definite D call. The germline CDR1 and CDR2 sequences are LNHDA and SQIVND (reference sequence). The V end lost 2 bases, the J end lost 11 bases, and 15 bases lay between the germline ends. This CDR3 comprises 13 residues. The CDR3 sequence is CASSIQSGESAFF. Here the CDR3 DNA reads TGTGCCAGTAGTATACAGTCAGGTGAGAGTGCTTTCTTT.

V gene TRBV7-3 combines with J gene TRBJ2-1; D is possibly TRBD2 (6 bases). Germline CDR1 reads SGHTA; CDR2 reads FQGTGA. Trimming left V 6 bases short and J 7 bases short, with 13 bases between. This CDR3 is built from 13 residues. The CDR3 DNA reads TGTGCCAGCAGTGGAGGGAGTCTGAATGAGCAGTTCTTC. The encoded protein is CASSGGSLNEQFF.

The chain links TRBV5-1 to TRBJ2-1, with 10 bases fitting TRBD2. Germline V CDR1 and CDR2: SGHRS, YFSETQ. The CDR3 has 15 amino acids. With 0 bases clipped from V and 7 bases from J, the junction kept 4 bases outside the gene matches. The DNA for the CDR3 is TGCGCCAGCAGCTTGGCTAGCGGGAGCCGAAATGAGCAGTTCTTC. It translates to CASSLASGSRNEQFF.

The chain recombines TRBV10-3 with TRBJ2-3; D uncertain. Trimming took off 4 bases at V and 1 base at J, with 9 bases between the two ends. The CDR3 loop spans 14 amino acids. Germline CDR1 is ENHRY and CDR2 is SYGVKD. The CDR3 loop is CAISAAWGTDTQYF. DNA for the CDR3: TGTGCCATCAGTGCAGCGTGGGGCACAGATACGCAGTATTTT.

The J gene is TRBJ1-2, the V gene TRBV6-5; the match to TRBD1 covers 10 bases. The ends lost 6 bases at V and 6 bases at J; junction bases unmatched: 4. The germline CDR1 and CDR2 sequences are MNHEY and SVGAGI. The CDR3 runs to 13 residues. The CDR3 protein is CASSWDRGDGYTF. The CDR3 DNA reads as TGTGCCAGCAGCTGGGACAGGGGTGATGGCTACACCTTC.

In the case of this clone: Other nucleotide sequences in the sample specify the same CDR3. This sequence joins TRBV28 and TRBJ1-6, with 7 bases matching TRBD1. This CDR3 has 15 residues. J was trimmed by 7 bases and V by 1 base; bases with no gene match: 4. The germline gives CDR1 MDHEN, CDR2 SYDVKM. The CDR3 is CASSLFQGGNSPLHF. The CDR3, as DNA: TGTGCCAGCAGTTTATTCCAGGGGGGAAATTCACCCCTCCACTTT.

This clone appeared a single time. Germline and junction disagree at one end, which may indicate a read error. This chain connects TRBV2 to TRBJ1-1, with D perhaps matching TRBD1 (6 bases). This CDR3 is 15 amino acids long. Looked up from germline, CDR1 is SNHLY and CDR2 is FYNNEI. CDR3 sequence (DNA): TGTGCCAGCACTGAAAAAGGGGGGGGAGACACTGAAGCTTTCTTT. It codes for CASTEKGGGDTEAFF.

The CDR3 DNA is TGTGCCAGCAGCCTGACTAGCGACCAAGAGACCCAGTACTTC. Residues: CASSLTSDQETQYF. The rearrangement joins TRBV5-4 to TRBJ2-5; 8 bases are shared with TRBD2. CDR3 length: 14 amino acids. Germline V lookup: CDR1 SGHNT, CDR2 YYREEE (reference sequence). Unmatched junction bases numbered 2, after V lost 4 bases and J lost 0 bases. The full variable domain, with the rest looked up from reference TRBV5-4 and TRBJ2-5, is ETGVTQSPTHLIKTRGQQVTLRCSSQSGHNTVSWYQQALGQGPQFIFQYYREEENGRGNFPPRFSGLQFPNYSSELNVNALELDDSALYLCASSLTSDQETQYFGPGTRLLVL.

CDR3 sequence: CASSRTGSSEKLFF. The DNA of the CDR3 is TGTGCCAGCAGCAGAACAGGGAGTTCTGAAAAACTGTTTTTT. The rearrangement joins TRBV7-3 to TRBJ1-4; a weak D match, TRBD1 (6 bases). The CDR3 covers 14 residues. Trimming cost V 5 bases and J 7 bases, with 14 bases left between them. Looked up from germline, CDR1 is SGHTA and CDR2 is FQGTGA.

V is TRBV7-3 and J is TRBJ2-2; D uncertain. This CDR3 spans 17 amino acids. CDR1 is SGHTA and CDR2 is FQGTGA in the germline V gene. V shed 1 base and J shed 3 bases, with 15 bases lying between them. The CDR3 nucleotides are TGTGCCAGCAGCTTAATTTTTCTGAGTCCGGACACCGGGGAGCTGTTTTTT. Translated: CASSLIFLSPDTGELFF.

This clone appeared once. The CDR3 region has the DNA TGTGCCAGCAGCCCAACTAGCGGGGGGTCCACAGATACGCAGTATTTT. Protein product: CASSPTSGGSTDTQYF. The chain joins TRBV7-3 to TRBJ2-3; TRBD2 matches at 12 bases. Germline lookup yields CDR1 SGHTA and CDR2 FQGTGA. The CDR3 spans 16 residues. J lost 2 bases, V lost 5 bases, and 5 bases had no gene match.

The chain combines TRBV4-2 with TRBJ2-4, with 10 bases aligning to TRBD2. Germline CDR1 is LGHNA and CDR2 is YNFKEQ. The ends lost 4 bases at V and 4 bases at J; junction bases unmatched: 7. CDR3 size: 16 residues. The CDR3 coding sequence is TGTGCCAGCAGCCCAGAAGGACTAGCGGCTAAAAACATTCAGTACTTC. The encoded protein is CASSPEGLAAKNIQYF.